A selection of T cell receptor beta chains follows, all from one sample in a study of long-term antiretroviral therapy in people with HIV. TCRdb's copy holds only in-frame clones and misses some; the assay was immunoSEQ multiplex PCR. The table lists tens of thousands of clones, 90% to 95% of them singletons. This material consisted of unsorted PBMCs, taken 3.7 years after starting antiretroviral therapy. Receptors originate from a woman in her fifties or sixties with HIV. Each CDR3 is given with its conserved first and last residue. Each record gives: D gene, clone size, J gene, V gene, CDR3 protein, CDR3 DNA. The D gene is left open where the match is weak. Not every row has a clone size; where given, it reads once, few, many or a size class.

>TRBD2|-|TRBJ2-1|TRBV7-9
CASSLGSGGSVEYEQFF
TGTGCCAGCAGCTTAGGAAGCGGGGGGTCCGTAGAGTATGAGCAGTTCTTC
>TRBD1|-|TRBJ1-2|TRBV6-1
CASRSGTGPYGYTF
TGTGCCAGCAGGTCCGGGACAGGACCTTATGGCTACACCTTC
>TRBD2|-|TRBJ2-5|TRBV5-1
CASSLAGGADETQYF
TGCGCCAGCAGCTTGGCGGGGGGGGCGGATGAGACCCAGTACTTC
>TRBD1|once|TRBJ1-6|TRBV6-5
CASRVDRVDNSPLHF
TGTGCCAGCAGAGTGGACAGGGTGGATAATTCACCCCTCCACTTT
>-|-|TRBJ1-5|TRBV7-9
CASSLSGNNQPQHF
TGTGCCAGCAGCTTGAGCGGGAACAATCAGCCCCAGCATTTT
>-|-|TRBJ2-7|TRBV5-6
CASSPRRRGAYEQYF
TGTGCCAGCAGCCCTCGACGGAGGGGAGCCTACGAGCAGTACTTC
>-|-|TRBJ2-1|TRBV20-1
CSARRQGEQFF
TGCAGTGCTAGACGCCAAGGTGAGCAGTTCTTC
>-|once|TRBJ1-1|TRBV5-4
CASSFTGRGTGEAFF
TGTGCCAGCAGCTTTACGGGACGCGGAACAGGTGAAGCTTTCTTT
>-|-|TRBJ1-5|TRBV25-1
CASSEGAYDQPQHF
TGTGCCAGCAGTGAGGGGGCCTACGATCAGCCCCAGCATTTT
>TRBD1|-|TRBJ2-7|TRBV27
CASSLGQEGYEQYF
TGTGCCAGCAGTTTGGGACAGGAAGGGTACGAGCAGTACTTC
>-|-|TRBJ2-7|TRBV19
CASSIIADSSYEQYF
TGTGCCAGTAGTATAATAGCGGATAGCTCCTACGAGCAGTACTTC
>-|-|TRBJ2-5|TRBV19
CASSIGGAGETQYF
TGTGCCAGTAGTATTGGGGGGGCGGGGGAGACCCAGTACTTC
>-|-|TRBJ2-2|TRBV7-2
CASSLGPQDVQANTGELFF
TGTGCCAGCAGCTTAGGTCCTCAGGACGTACAGGCGAACACCGGGGAGCTGTTTTTT
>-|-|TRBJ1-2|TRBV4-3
CASSQADSIPNYGYTF
TGCGCCAGCAGCCAGGCAGACAGCATCCCTAACTATGGCTACACCTTC
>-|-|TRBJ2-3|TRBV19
CASGDLGRQYF
TGTGCCAGCGGGGACTTGGGAAGGCAGTATTTT
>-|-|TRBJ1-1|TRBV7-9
CASSPSAEAFF
TGTGCCAGCAGCCCAAGCGCTGAAGCTTTCTTT
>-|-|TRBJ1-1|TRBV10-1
CASRKEQGLNTEAFF
TGCGCCAGCAGAAAAGAACAGGGATTGAACACTGAAGCTTTCTTT
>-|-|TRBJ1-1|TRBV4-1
CASSQVRADTEAFF
TGCGCCAGCAGCCAAGTTCGGGCGGACACTGAAGCTTTCTTT
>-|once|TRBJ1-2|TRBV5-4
CASSLLGGYTF
TGTGCCAGCAGCTTGTTAGGGGGCTACACCTTC
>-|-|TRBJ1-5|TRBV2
CASRLERVNQPQHF
TGTGCCAGCAGACTGGAACGGGTCAATCAGCCCCAGCATTTT
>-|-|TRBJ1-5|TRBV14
CASSQDQRQDNQPQHF
TGTGCCAGCAGCCAAGACCAAAGACAAGACAATCAGCCCCAGCATTTT
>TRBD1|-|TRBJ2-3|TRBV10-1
CASSESRTGGADTQYF
TGCGCCAGCAGTGAGTCGAGGACAGGGGGGGCAGATACGCAGTATTTT
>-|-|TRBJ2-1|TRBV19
CASSFGGGATGEQFF
TGTGCCAGTAGTTTCGGTGGGGGGGCGACAGGAGAGCAGTTCTTC
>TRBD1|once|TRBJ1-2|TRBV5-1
CASSSTGGGDYGYTF
TGCGCCAGCAGCAGCACAGGGGGAGGTGACTATGGCTACACCTTC
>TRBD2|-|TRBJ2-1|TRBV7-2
CASSLEGSGGYNEQFF
TGTGCCAGCAGCTTAGAAGGTAGCGGGGGGTACAATGAGCAGTTCTTC
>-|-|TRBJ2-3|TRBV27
CASSLSGSTDTQYF
TGTGCCAGCAGTTTAAGTGGTAGCACAGATACGCAGTATTTT
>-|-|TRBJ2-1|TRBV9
CASSVQGFGVAEQFF
TGTGCCAGCAGCGTCCAGGGGTTTGGCGTCGCTGAGCAGTTCTTC
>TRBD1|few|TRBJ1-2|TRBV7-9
CASSRGTGNGYTF
TGTGCCAGCAGTAGGGGGACAGGGAATGGCTACACCTTC